A single sample is the source of the 26 T cell receptor beta chains below, sequenced in a study of T cell clonality in common variable immunodeficiency. TCRdb keeps only in-frame clones here, not all; method: immunoSEQ multiplex PCR. This set yields about 31,000 clones and no singletons; the top ten hold 3.8%. Material for sequencing was peripheral blood mononuclear cells. The receptor set was obtained from a person aged 18-70 years in good health.

This clone has ten or more counts. The CDR3 extends 3 residues past the end of the read, so its final part is completed from the germline J gene. The chain recombines TRBV7-8 with TRBJ1-2; 9 positions agree with TRBD1. The CDR3 is 13 amino acids. The J segment lost 4 bases and the V segment lost 3 bases, leaving 0 bases of the junction unmatched. Germline V gene data show CDR1 as SGHVS and CDR2 as FQNEAQ. Incomplete CDR3 DNA: TGTGCCAGCAGCTTGGGACAGGGCTATGGC. This translates into CASSLGQGYG. In full, the CDR3 reads CASSLGQGYGYTF.

Ten or more counts support this clone. The sequence runs out 3 residues before the end of the CDR3; the remainder is reconstructed from the germline J gene. This chain uses TRBV18 with TRBJ2-3, with 11 bases lining up with TRBD2. The V segment lost 0 bases and the J segment 2 bases; nucleotides outside the gene matches: 4. This CDR3 region has 17 residues. The germline V gene has CDR1 KGHSH and CDR2 LQKENI. The CDR3 loop is CASSPPPGLAATDTQYF. Partial CDR3 DNA: TGTGCCAGCTCACCACCTCCGGGACTAGCGGCCACAGATACG.

This clone came up many times. The read stops 3 residues short of the end of the CDR3; the missing end is completed from the germline J gene. The chain carries TRBV18 and TRBJ2-3; maybe TRBD1 (5 bases). Per the germline V gene, CDR1 is KGHSH and CDR2 is LQKENI. The CDR3 extends over 13 amino acids. CDR3 protein: CASSPPQGVSQYF. CDR3 bases read: TGTGCCAGCTCACCACCTCAGGGCGTATCG.

This clone was found many times. The read finishes 3 residues shy of the CDR3 end, and the germline J gene is used to complete it. The chain carries TRBV18 and TRBJ1-1; no firm D call. Germline CDR1 is KGHSH and CDR2 is LQKENI. This CDR3 has 12 residues. Trimming shortened V by 3 bases and J by 5 bases, and 7 bases separated the two germline ends. CDR3 sequence: CASSPGSTEAFF. The DNA read from the CDR3 is TGTGCCAGCTCACCCGGTTCGACTGAA.

This clone was observed at least ten times. The read finishes 3 residues shy of the CDR3 end, and the germline J gene is used to complete it. The rearrangement joins TRBV19 to TRBJ1-1; no clear D gene. This CDR3 is 10 amino acids long. The V end lost 7 bases, the J end lost 7 bases, and 7 bases lay between the germline ends. Germline CDR1 LNHDA, CDR2 SQIVND (reference sequence). The CDR3 sequence: CASNPNEAFF. Incomplete CDR3 DNA: TGTGCCAGTAACCCTAATGAA.

This clone was counted at least ten times. The CDR3 reads CASSEVARSYGYTF. CDR3 DNA (partial): TGTGCCAGCAGTGAAGTAGCCAGATCTTATGGC. The chain is built from TRBV6-1 and TRBJ1-2; D is ambiguous. The read comes to an end 3 residues before the CDR3 does, leaving the germline J gene to fill in the end. This CDR3 has 14 residues. Trimming pared 1 base from V and 5 bases from J, leaving 11 bases between. Germline CDR1 and CDR2: MNHNS and SASEGT.

This clone was detected many times. The observed sequence ends 3 residues before the CDR3 terminus, with the missing tail filled in from the germline J gene. The rearrangement joins TRBV20-1 to TRBJ2-1; perhaps TRBD2 as D (6 bases). This CDR3 comprises 14 residues. Trimming left V 7 bases short and J 8 bases short, with 21 bases between. CDR1 is DFQATT, CDR2 SNEGSKA, per germline (reference sequence). The CDR3 DNA, read in part, is TGCAGTGTCGCGGGAAACTATGATGTCCATGAG. Residues: CSVAGNYDVHE. The entire CDR3 is CSVAGNYDVHEQFF.

There are many counts of this clone. At one end, the junction sequence differs from germline, possibly due to a read error. The read terminates 3 residues ahead of where the CDR3 ends, so the germline J gene completes it. V gene TRBV4-2 combines with J gene TRBJ2-2; possible D gene TRBD2, 5 bases. The CDR3 is 16 amino acids. Per germline, CDR1 LGHNA and CDR2 YNFKEQ. The DNA read from the CDR3 is TGCGCCAGCAGCCAAGCTTCCGGACTGAACACCGGGGAG. Translated, it gives CASSQASGLNTGE. The entire CDR3 protein reads CASSQASGLNTGELFF.

Ten or more counts support this clone. Sequencing ends 3 residues short of the CDR3 end; the germline J gene provides the rest. The chain joins TRBV7-2 to TRBJ1-2, with D tentatively TRBD1 (6 bases). The germline gives CDR1 SGHTA, CDR2 FQGNSA. The CDR3 has 14 residues. The CDR3 bases that were read are TGTGCCAGCACCCCGGGCCGACAGGCAGACGGC. This gives the protein CASTPGRQADG. In full, the CDR3 is CASTPGRQADGYTF. Together with reference TRBV7-2 and TRBJ1-2, the CDR3 gives the full variable domain: GAGVSQSPSNKVTEKGKDVELRCDPISGHTALYWYRQSLGQGLEFLIYFQGNSAPDKSGLPSDRFSAERTGGSVSTLTIQRTQQEDSAVYLCASTPGRQADGYTFGSGTRLTVV.

This clone came up many times. The read stops 3 residues short of the end of the CDR3; the missing end is completed from the germline J gene. The chain has TRBV5-5 and TRBJ1-6, with D uncertain. The CDR3 is 15 residues long. The V end lost 4 bases, the J end lost 4 bases, and 12 bases lay between the germline ends. CDR1 and CDR2 from the germline V gene are SGHKS and YYEKEE (reference sequence). CDR3 sequence reads: CASSGDRSYNSPLHF. Partial CDR3 DNA: TGTGCCAGCAGCGGTGATCGGTCTTATAATTCACCC.

This clone was detected ten times or more. Coverage ceases 3 residues before the CDR3 finishes, and the germline J gene fills in the end. This specimen includes other DNA sequences encoding the same CDR3. This chain joins TRBV18 and TRBJ1-3; weak D call: TRBD1 (5 bases). CDR1 is KGHSH, CDR2 LQKENI, per germline. Trimming stripped 2 bases from V and 0 bases from J, with 11 bases between. This CDR3 spans 16 amino acids. The chain's CDR3 is CASSPAETDSGNTIYF. The CDR3 bases that were read are TGTGCCAGCTCACCAGCCGAGACAGACTCTGGAAACACC.

This clone was counted at least ten times. The sequence runs out 3 residues before the end of the CDR3; the remainder is reconstructed from the germline J gene. This chain uses TRBV6-2 or TRBV6-3 with TRBJ1-2; TRBD1 matches at 7 bases. Germline V gene data show CDR1 as MNHEY and CDR2 as SVGEGT. The trim removed 11 bases at V and 1 base at J, leaving 13 bases unmatched. The CDR3 totals 15 residues. The CDR3 spells CASARTGEFNYGYTF. The covered CDR3 bases are TGTGCCTCTGCCCGGACAGGTGAATTTAACTATGGC.

This clone was counted many times. The read falls 3 residues short of the CDR3 end, and the missing part is taken from the germline J gene. The chain uses TRBV7-9 and TRBJ1-5, with D possibly TRBD1 on 6 matching bases. The CDR3 extends over 14 amino acids. Germline-derived CDR1 and CDR2 are SEHNR and FQNEAQ (reference sequence). V was trimmed by 5 bases and J by 5 bases, leaving 13 bases between them. Here the CDR3 reads CASSLQGEDQPQHF. The part of the CDR3 DNA that was read is TGTGCCAGCAGCCTACAGGGAGAGGATCAGCCC. Based on the CDR3 plus reference TRBV7-9 and TRBJ1-5, the full variable domain is DTGVSQNPRHKITKRGQNVTFRCDPISEHNRLYWYRQTLGQGPEFLTYFQNEAQLEKSRLLSDRFSAERPKGSFSTLEIQRTEQGDSAMYLCASSLQGEDQPQHFGDGTRLSIL.

This clone was seen many times. The CDR3 extends 3 residues past the end of the read, so its final part is completed from the germline J gene. The chain uses TRBV2 and TRBJ2-3; 7 nucleotides match TRBD1. Germline-derived CDR1 and CDR2 are SNHLY and FYNNEI. V dropped 7 bases and J dropped 2; count of bases not matched to a gene: 6. CDR3 length: 14 residues. CDR3 DNA (partial): TGTGCCAGCACCCCGGGACAGACCACAGATACG. It codes for CASTPGQTTDT. The CDR3 in its entirety is CASTPGQTTDTQYF.

This clone occurred many times. The CDR3 is cut off 3 residues early in the read; its end comes from the germline J gene. V and J are TRBV7-2 and TRBJ2-5, with D possibly TRBD2 on 5 matching bases. The germline V gene encodes CDR1 SGHTA and CDR2 FQGNSA. CDR3 size: 15 residues. Trimming pared 4 bases from V and 5 bases from J, leaving 17 bases between. The CDR3 region is CASSSRLNPRETQYF. The CDR3 DNA, read in part, is TGTGCCAGCAGCTCACGACTAAACCCCCGGGAGACC.

This clone was counted ten times or more. Germline is not matched at one junction end, which may reflect a read error. The read terminates 3 residues before the CDR3 end, so the remaining end is supplied by the germline J gene. Other DNA sequences in the sample encode the same CDR3. The chain combines TRBV20-1 with TRBJ1-3, with a possible D match to TRBD1 (6 bases). The CDR3 totals 12 residues. Germline V lookup: CDR1 DFQATT, CDR2 SNEGSKA (reference sequence). The CDR3 sequence is CSATGGANTIYF. The covered CDR3 bases are TGCAGTGCAACCGGGGGGGCGAACACA.

This clone was recorded at least ten times. The read ends 3 residues shy of where the CDR3 ends; the end is completed using the germline J gene. The V gene is TRBV5-1, the J gene TRBJ2-1; 9 bases agree with TRBD1. CDR3 length: 14 residues. V gave up 3 bases and J gave up 6 bases; unmatched junction bases: 4. Germline lookup yields CDR1 SGHRS and CDR2 YFSETQ. The sequenced CDR3 bases are TGCGCCAGCAGCTGGGGGACAGGGTCCAATGAG. This gives the protein CASSWGTGSNE. The whole CDR3 reads CASSWGTGSNEQFF. The whole variable domain, filled in from reference TRBV5-1 and TRBJ2-1, reads KAGVTQTPRYLIKTRGQQVTLSCSPISGHRSVSWYQQTPGQGLQFLFEYFSETQRNKGNFPGRFSGRQFSNSRSEMNVSTLELGDSALYLCASSWGTGSNEQFFGPGTRLTVL.

This clone appeared many times. Read data end 3 residues before the CDR3 end; the end is taken from the germline J gene. The V call is TRBV18, the J call TRBJ1-2; D call uncertain. V was trimmed by 3 bases and J by 7 bases, leaving 12 bases between them. Per germline, CDR1 KGHSH and CDR2 LQKENI. This CDR3 is 13 amino acids long. The covered CDR3 bases are TGTGCCAGCTCACCCGAACTCAGCGGTGGC. Translating it yields CASSPELSGG. The complete CDR3 protein is CASSPELSGGYTF.

Points on this clone: The observed sequence ends 3 residues before the CDR3 terminus, with the missing tail filled in from the germline J gene. The chain is built from TRBV7-3 and TRBJ1-1, with a tentative D call TRBD1 (6 bases). The germline CDR1 and CDR2 sequences are SGHTA and FQGTGA. V shed 5 bases and J shed 2 bases, with 9 bases lying between them. The CDR3 is 13 amino acids. CDR3 DNA, as far as it was read: TGTGCCAGCAGCGAACAGGGCAACACTGAA. It is translated as CASSEQGNTE. Given in full, the CDR3 is CASSEQGNTEAFF.

The sample holds many counts of this clone. From the germline J gene comes the end of the CDR3, since the read stops 3 residues before it. V and J are TRBV19 and TRBJ2-5; no clear D. The CDR3 length is 11 residues. Per germline, CDR1 LNHDA and CDR2 SQIVND (reference sequence). The CDR3 here is CGSGPQETQYF. CDR3 DNA, as far as it was read: TGTGGGTCAGGCCCTCAAGAGACC.

Comments on this clone: A read error is likely here: a far larger clone is one base away. CDR3 DNA, as far as it was read: TGTGACAGCAGTGAAGCTCCCAGGAGCTCCTACGAG. Amino acids: CDSSEAPRSSYE. The entire CDR3 sequence reads CDSSEAPRSSYEQYF. The rearrangement links TRBV6-1 to TRBJ2-7; no definite D call. The CDR3 extends 3 residues past the end of the read, so its final part is completed from the germline J gene. This CDR3 has 15 residues. Germline V gives CDR1 MNHNS, CDR2 SASEGT.

This clone was recorded many times. The CDR3 is cut off 3 residues early in the read; its end comes from the germline J gene. The V call is TRBV7-2, the J call TRBJ2-7; D unresolved. The germline V gene has CDR1 SGHTA and CDR2 FQGNSA. This CDR3 region has 14 residues. V lost 5 bases to trimming and J lost 3 bases, with 14 bases between them. Partial CDR3 DNA: TGTGCCAGCAGCCCCGAAGCGCGAATCTACGAG. Translated: CASSPEARIYE. The complete CDR3 reads CASSPEARIYEQYF.

This clone was detected a few times. A read error may produce the germline difference seen at one junction end. The read halts 3 residues ahead of the CDR3 end, with the missing end drawn from the germline J gene. The sample carries other DNA sequences with the same CDR3. The V and J genes are TRBV30 and TRBJ1-3, with D unclear. CDR3 size: 14 residues. From germline, CDR1 is GTSNPN and CDR2 SVGIG (reference sequence). The part of the CDR3 DNA that was read is TGTGCCTGGAGAGCCGGGGATCCTGGAAACACA. Amino acid sequence: CAWRAGDPGNT. The complete CDR3 protein is CAWRAGDPGNTIYF.

This clone was recorded many times. The missing CDR3 end, 3 residues past where the read stops, is filled in from the germline J gene. This chain uses TRBV19 with TRBJ1-2; no clear D. Germline assignment: CDR1 LNHDA and CDR2 SQIVND (reference sequence). The CDR3 contains 11 residues. V lost 10 bases and J 3 bases, leaving 9 bases between the germline ends. The CDR3 protein is CATQFDYGYTF. The CDR3 DNA, read in part, is TGTGCCACTCAGTTTGACTATGGC. Drawing the rest from reference TRBV19 and TRBJ1-2, the complete variable domain is DGGITQSPKYLFRKEGQNVTLSCEQNLNHDAMYWYRQDPGQGLRLIYYSQIVNDFQKGDIAEGYSVSREKKESFPLTVTSAQKNPTAFYLCATQFDYGYTFGSGTRLTVV.

This clone was detected many times. The read stops 3 residues short of the end of the CDR3; the missing end is completed from the germline J gene. The chain links TRBV5-1 to TRBJ2-7, with 9 bases identical to TRBD2. V dropped 0 bases and J dropped 3; count of bases not matched to a gene: 4. Germline V gene sequence: CDR1 SGHRS, CDR2 YFSETQ. The CDR3 is 15 residues long. The chain's CDR3 is CASSLGPAGGYEQYF. CDR3 bases read: TGCGCCAGCAGCTTGGGTCCAGCGGGAGGCTACGAG.

The sample holds many counts of this clone. Read data end 3 residues before the CDR3 end; the end is taken from the germline J gene. V gene TRBV5-4 combines with J gene TRBJ1-1; TRBD1 is a possible D gene (5 bases). V lost 5 bases, J lost 1 base, and 12 bases lay in between. Germline lookup yields CDR1 SGHNT and CDR2 YYREEE (reference sequence). The CDR3 is 14 residues long. The part of the CDR3 DNA that was read is TGTGCCAGCAGTCGGGGGTCGGCGAACACTGAA. It encodes CASSRGSANTE. The CDR3 in its entirety is CASSRGSANTEAFF.